Sequencing of this T cell receptor (beta chain) was carried out in a study of cytomegalovirus exposure and HLA in healthy donors. Study background: A preliminary data release comprised 80 million to 95 million unique TCRs obtained from HLA-typed donors.

PCR primers comprised 60 Vbeta and 13 Jbeta primers. The method was immunoSEQ multiplex PCR; TCRdb's version includes in-frame clones alone and lacks a portion of them. The data show tens of thousands of clones, with around 70% seen just once and roughly 9.8% held by the top ten. Study outcomes and limitations: TCR beta chain V- and J-gene trimming was linked, in a later analysis, to a missense variant in DCLRE1C. Donors were assumed by presence/absence analyses to have roughly uniform sequencing depth. Common viral pathogens (according to a later analysis) appeared linked to several of the most significant clusters.

With regard to this clone: What it binds is unknown.

The CDR3 has 18 amino acids. Trimming removed 4 bases from V and 9 bases from J; junction bases left unmatched: 18. Germline values: CDR1 LGHNA, CDR2 YNFKEQ. The TCR comes from a woman aged 25-40 years in good health and CMV-seronegative. The chain joins TRBV4-2 to TRBJ2-1, with 10 bases that match TRBD2. The sequenced material came from PBMCs. The CDR3 reads CASSRTGAAGGAWVEQFF. CDR3 DNA sequence: TGTGCCAGCAGCCGAACGGGGGCAGCGGGGGGGGCGTGGGTTGAGCAGTTCTTC.